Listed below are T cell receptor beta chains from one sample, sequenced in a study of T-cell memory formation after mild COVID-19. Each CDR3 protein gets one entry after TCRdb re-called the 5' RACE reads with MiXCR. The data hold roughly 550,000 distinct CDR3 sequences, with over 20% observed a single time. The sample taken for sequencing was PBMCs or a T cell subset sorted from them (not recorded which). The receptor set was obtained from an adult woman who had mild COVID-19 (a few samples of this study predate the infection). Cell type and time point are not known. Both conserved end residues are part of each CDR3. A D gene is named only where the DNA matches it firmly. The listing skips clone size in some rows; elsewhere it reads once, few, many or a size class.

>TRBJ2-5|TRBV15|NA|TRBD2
TGTGCCACCAGCAGAGCGGGAGGAGAGACCCAGTACTTC
CATSRAGGETQYF
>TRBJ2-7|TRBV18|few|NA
TGTGCCAGCTCACCATCCGGGACAAGAAACGAGCAGTACTTC
CASSPSGTRNEQYF
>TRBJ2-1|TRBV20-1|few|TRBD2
TGCAGTGCTTCCGGGACCCAGCGGGGTAATGAGCAGTTCTTC
CSASGTQRGNEQFF
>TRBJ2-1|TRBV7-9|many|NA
TGTGCCAGCAGCTTAGACGGCAATCTCAATGAGCAGTTCTTC
CASSLDGNLNEQFF
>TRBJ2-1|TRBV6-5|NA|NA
TGTGCCAGCAGTTACAGGGGCCTGTACAATGAGCAGTTCTTC
CASSYRGLYNEQFF
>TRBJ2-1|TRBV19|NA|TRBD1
TGTGCCAGTAGTATTGACCCGGACAGGGATGAGCAGTTCTTC
CASSIDPDRDEQFF
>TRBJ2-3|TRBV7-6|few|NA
TGTGCCAGCAGCTCCACATCACTGCATACGCAGTATTTT
CASSSTSLHTQYF
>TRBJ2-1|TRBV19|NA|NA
TGTGCCACTACGCCCGGCGCATACAATGAGCAGTTCTTC
CATTPGAYNEQFF
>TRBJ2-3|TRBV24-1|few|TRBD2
TGTGCCACCAGTGATCCCCTAGCGGGAGTTCTAGATACGCAGTATTTT
CATSDPLAGVLDTQYF
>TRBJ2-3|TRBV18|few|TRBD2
TGTGCCAGCTCACGCGGGAGGCCTGACACAGATACGCAGTATTTT
CASSRGRPDTDTQYF
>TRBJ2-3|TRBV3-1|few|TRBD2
TGTGCCAGCAGCCAAGTGGACGGGGGGTGGACAGATACGCAGTATTTT
CASSQVDGGWTDTQYF
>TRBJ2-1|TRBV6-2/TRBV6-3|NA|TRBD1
TGTGCCAGCAGTTACGCGCAGGGGGTGGATGAGCAGTTCTTC
CASSYAQGVDEQFF
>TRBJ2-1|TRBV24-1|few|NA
TGTGCCACCAGTGTATCAGCGGGCAATGAGCAGTTCTTC
CATSVSAGNEQFF
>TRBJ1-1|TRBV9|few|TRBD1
TGTGCCAGCAGTGACCCCGGGACAGTGCAAACTGAAGCTTTCTTT
CASSDPGTVQTEAFF